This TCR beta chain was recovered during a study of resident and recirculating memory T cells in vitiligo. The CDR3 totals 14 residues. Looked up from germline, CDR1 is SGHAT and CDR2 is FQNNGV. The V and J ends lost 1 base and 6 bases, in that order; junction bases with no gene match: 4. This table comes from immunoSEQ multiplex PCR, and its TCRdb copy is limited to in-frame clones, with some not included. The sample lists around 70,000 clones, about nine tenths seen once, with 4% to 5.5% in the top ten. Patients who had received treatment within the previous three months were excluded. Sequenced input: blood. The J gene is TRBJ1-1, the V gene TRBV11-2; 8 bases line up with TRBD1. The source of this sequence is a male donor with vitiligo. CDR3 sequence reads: CASSLGTGWAEAFF. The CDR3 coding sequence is TGTGCCAGCAGCTTAGGGACAGGGTGGGCTGAAGCTTTCTTT. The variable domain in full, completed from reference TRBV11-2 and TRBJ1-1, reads EAGVAQSPRYKIIEKRQSVAFWCNPISGHATLYWYQQILGQGPKLLIQFQNNGVVDDSQLPKDRFSAERLKGVDSTLKIQPAKLEDSAVYLCASSLGTGWAEAFFGQGTRLTVV.